The following is a TCR beta chain sequence with its context. Its cognate antigen is unknown. This specimen comes from a study of T cells after yellow fever vaccination. Points from the study as a whole: Abundant bulk-derived clonotypes could contaminate FACS-sorted repertoires.

Each CDR3 protein gets one entry after TCRdb re-called the 5' RACE reads with MiXCR. The data show 450,000 to 650,000 distinct CDR3 sequences, about 14% seen once. This CDR3 is built from 17 residues. Per the germline V gene, CDR1 is SGHDT and CDR2 is YYEEEE. V was clipped by 4 bases and J by 1 base, with 20 bases between them. Sequences were derived from PBMCs, sampled on the day of the yellow fever booster vaccination. V and J are TRBV5-6 and TRBJ2-5; tentatively, D is TRBD1 or TRBD2 (5 bases each). This TCR was recovered from a young man who received the YFV17D yellow fever vaccine. CDR3 protein: CASSPSGHQWPQETQYF. The CDR3 region has the DNA TGTGCCAGCAGCCCCTCGGGGCACCAATGGCCCCAAGAGACCCAGTACTTC.